This paragraph covers one TCR beta chain sequence. The sample is drawn from a study of cytomegalovirus exposure and HLA in healthy donors. Use of 60 Vbeta and 13 Jbeta primers characterized the PCR. Repertoires were generated with immunoSEQ multiplex PCR, while TCRdb's copy carries only in-frame clones and drops some. The sample lists about 190,000 clones; over 75% were seen once. The CDR3 is made up of 17 amino acids. J lost 0 bases, V lost 2 bases, and 9 bases had no gene match. Per the germline V gene, CDR1 is SGHAT and CDR2 is FQNNGV. The receptor was derived from a man aged 50 to 60 in good health and CMV-seronegative. V usage is TRBV11-2 and J usage is TRBJ2-7; 8 bases line up with TRBD1. The sample consisted of PBMCs. CDR3 DNA sequence: TGTGCCAGCAGCTTAAGGGCAGGGGGCGGATTCTCCTACGAGCAGTACTTC. It translates to CASSLRAGGGFSYEQYF.